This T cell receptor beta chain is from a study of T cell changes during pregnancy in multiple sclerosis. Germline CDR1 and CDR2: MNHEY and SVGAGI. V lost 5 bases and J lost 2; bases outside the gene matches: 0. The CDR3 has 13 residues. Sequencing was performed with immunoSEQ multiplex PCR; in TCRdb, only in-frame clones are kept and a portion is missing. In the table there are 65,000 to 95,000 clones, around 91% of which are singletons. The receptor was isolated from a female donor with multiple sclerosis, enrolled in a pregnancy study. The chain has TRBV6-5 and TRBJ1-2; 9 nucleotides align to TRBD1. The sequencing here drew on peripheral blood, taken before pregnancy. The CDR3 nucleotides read TGTGCCAGCAGTGGGACAGGGAACTATGGCTACACCTTC. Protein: CASSGTGNYGYTF.